Each of the 8 T cell receptor beta chains below was sequenced from the same sample in a study. TCRdb reprocessed the 5' RACE reads via MiXCR and lists one record per CDR3 protein. The profile shows some 45,000 distinct CDR3 sequences, around 28% of them singletons. The material sequenced was naive CD4+ T cells sorted from blood. Subset given: naive CD4+ T cells, CD4+CD45RA+CD25-. The source is a female donor with breast cancer.

This clonotype was counted a few times. An end of the junction does not agree with germline; a read error may underlie this. This sequence joins TRBV7-2 and TRBJ1-2; no clear D gene. The length of the CDR3 is 11 residues. Germline V gene sequence: CDR1 SGHTA, CDR2 FQGNSA. The chain's CDR3 is CASSLVGVTYF. The CDR3 nucleotides are TGTGCCAGCAGCTTAGTTGGCGTTACATACTTC.

This clonotype was observed a few times. The gene calls are TRBV4-2 and TRBJ2-5, with D possibly being TRBD2 (6 bases). The CDR3 is 14 residues long. The V and J ends lost 1 base and 3 bases respectively, with 9 bases between them. Germline values: CDR1 LGHNA, CDR2 YNFKEQ. This CDR3 is CASSQGASEETQYF. The DNA for the CDR3 is TGTGCCAGCAGCCAAGGGGCTAGCGAAGAGACCCAGTACTTC.

The chain's CDR3 is CASRRGRETQYF. CDR3 in DNA: TGTGCCAGCAGGAGGGGAAGGGAGACCCAGTACTTC. The chain carries TRBV12-3 or TRBV12-4 and TRBJ2-5; D possibly uses TRBD1 or TRBD2 (5 bases each). The CDR3 runs to 12 residues. Trimming pared 6 bases from V and 5 bases from J, leaving 10 bases between.

The J gene is TRBJ2-1, the V gene TRBV5-1; 7 nucleotides agree with TRBD1. The ends lost 0 bases at V and 1 base at J; junction bases unmatched: 1. The CDR3 runs to 15 residues. The germline gives CDR1 SGHRS, CDR2 YFSETQ. DNA of the CDR3: TGCGCCAGCAGCTTGGAGACAGGGTCCTACAATGAGCAGTTCTTC. Translating it yields CASSLETGSYNEQFF.

Concerning this clonotype: The junction departs from the called germline gene at one end, perhaps through a read error. V is TRBV15 and J is TRBJ1-2; D not resolved. The germline V gene has CDR1 LNHNV and CDR2 YYDKDF (reference sequence). This CDR3 is built from 15 residues. The CDR3 region has the DNA TGTGCCGCCAGCAGAGATTCCGCAGCTAACTATGGCTACACCTTC. Translating it yields CAASRDSAANYGYTF.

Here the CDR3 reads CASSLYSGSAEAFF. DNA for the CDR3: TGTGCCAGCAGCTTATACTCAGGGTCTGCTGAAGCTTTCTTT. The V call is TRBV11-2, the J call TRBJ1-1; D is perhaps TRBD1 (5 bases). Looked up from germline, CDR1 is SGHAT and CDR2 is FQNNGV. The CDR3 sequence is 14 residues long. V was cut by 2 bases and J by 6 bases, with 13 bases left in between.

Within the sample, this clonotype is medium-sized. This chain joins TRBV12-3 or TRBV12-4 and TRBJ2-7; unclear D gene. There are 14 residues in the CDR3. Deletions cut 3 bases from V and 2 bases from J, with 11 bases between. The CDR3 protein is CASSFDIVTYEQYF. The DNA for the CDR3 is TGTGCCAGCAGTTTCGACATCGTAACCTACGAGCAGTACTTC.

The table lists this clonotype with many counts. The chain carries TRBV10-3 and TRBJ1-5, with D uncertain. Germline-derived CDR1 and CDR2 are ENHRY and SYGVKD. Trimming took off 0 bases at V and 4 bases at J, with 7 bases between the two ends. CDR3 size: 14 residues. This CDR3 reads CAISESPRNQPQHF. CDR3 nucleotides: TGTGCCATCAGTGAGTCGCCCAGAAATCAGCCCCAGCATTTT.